A selection of T cell receptor beta chains follows, all from one sample in a study of shared clonotypes between healthy human individuals. The protocol was immunoSEQ multiplex PCR, while the TCRdb copy is restricted to in-frame clones and leaves out a portion. The sample contains roughly 2.6 million clones, approximately 94% of which appear only once. Sequences were obtained from naive CD4+ T cells sorted from blood. Every receptor here comes from a man between 18 and 29 years old in good health. Both conserved end residues are part of each CDR3. A D gene is named only where the DNA matches it firmly.

TRBD1	TRBJ1-4	TRBV5-1	TGCGCCAGCAGCGCGGGACAGGGTGCCGAAAAACTGTTTTTT	CASSAGQGAEKLFF
.	TRBJ2-7	TRBV15	TGTGCCACCAGCAGAGATTTAGGAGAGCAGTACTTC	CATSRDLGEQYF
.	TRBJ1-1	TRBV9	TGTGCCAGCAGCCGAGAGGGGGTAGTGAACACTGAAGCTTTCTTT	CASSREGVVNTEAFF
.	TRBJ2-1	TRBV21-1	TGTGCCAGCACCCACCCCCAGTTCTTC	CASTHPQFF
.	TRBJ2-3	TRBV2	TGTGCCAGCAACGAGGAATTCACAGATACGCAGTATTTT	CASNEEFTDTQYF
.	TRBJ1-2	TRBV30	TGTGCCTGGAAAACGACGACCCCTGGCTACACCTTC	CAWKTTTPGYTF
TRBD1	TRBJ2-6	TRBV5-5	TGTGCCAGCAGCTCGAGACCGGGACAGGGCAAATCTGGGGCCAACGTCCTGACTTTC	CASSSRPGQGKSGANVLTF
.	TRBJ2-3	TRBV2	TGTGCCAGCCAAATCTACAGGAACACAGATACGCAGTATTTT	CASQIYRNTDTQYF
.	TRBJ1-6	TRBV7-2	TGTGCCAGCAGCCGACTACCGGGACAAACAAATTCACCCCTCCACTTT	CASSRLPGQTNSPLHF
TRBD2	TRBJ2-1	TRBV4-1	TGCGCCAGCAGCCAAGGTGCTAGCGGGTACGGTGAGCAGTTCTTC	CASSQGASGYGEQFF
.	TRBJ2-3	TRBV7-9	TGTGCCAGCAGCCCGATGGCCGGGGGACTTGGGGCAGATACGCAGTATTTT	CASSPMAGGLGADTQYF